This passage covers 22 T cell receptor beta chains from one sample sequenced in a study of T cell responses to AZD1222 COVID-19 vaccine. The repertoire was sequenced with immunoSEQ multiplex PCR; TCRdb's copy has only in-frame clones and lacks some. The repertoire holds some 40,000 clones, roughly 80% seen once, with around 3.9% in the top ten. The starting material was peripheral blood, obtained on day 0 of AZD1222 vaccination. The receptors were gathered from an adult in good health.

The chain joins TRBV5-1 to TRBJ1-3; D not resolved. CDR3 length: 13 amino acids. Trimming took off 2 bases at V and 0 bases at J, with 3 bases between the two ends. Germline CDR1 and CDR2: SGHRS and YFSETQ. CDR3 nucleotides: TGCGCCAGCAGCTTTCTCTCTGGAAACACCATATATTTT. Translated, it gives CASSFLSGNTIYF.

The CDR3 coding sequence is TGCGCCAGCAGCCAAGGCGAAGGGTTCGGGGAGCTGTTTTTT. Its translation is CASSQGEGFGELFF. This chain joins TRBV4-3 and TRBJ2-2; D unresolved. The CDR3 consists of 14 residues. The germline gives CDR1 LGHNA, CDR2 YSLEER. Trimming left V 1 base short and J 7 bases short, with 10 bases between.

CDR3 sequence: CASSVGTSPHEQYF. Written as DNA, the CDR3 is TGCGCCAGCAGTGTGGGGACTAGCCCCCACGAGCAGTACTTC. The genes are TRBV10-1 and TRBJ2-7, with 9 positions matching TRBD2. The CDR3 is made up of 14 amino acids. The ends lost 4 bases at V and 5 bases at J; junction bases unmatched: 6. Per the germline V gene, CDR1 is WNHNN and CDR2 is SYGVQD (reference sequence).

This clone was seen more than once but under ten times. CDR3 coding DNA: TGTGCCAGCAGCTTAGACGGGACAGGCTGGCAGTTCTTC. This encodes CASSLDGTGWQFF. V is TRBV11-2 and J is TRBJ2-1, with 8 bases fitting TRBD1. Germline CDR1 and CDR2: SGHAT and FQNNGV. V was pared by 0 bases and J by 12 bases, with 4 bases of the junction left unmatched. The CDR3 sequence is 13 residues long.

J is TRBJ2-7 and V is TRBV4-3; the match to TRBD2 covers 11 bases. Germline values: CDR1 LGHNA, CDR2 YSLEER. This CDR3 has 15 amino acids. Unmatched junction bases numbered 5, after V lost 4 bases and J lost 3 bases. This CDR3 reads CASSRTSGGYYEQYF. CDR3 coding DNA: TGCGCCAGCAGCCGAACTAGCGGGGGCTACTACGAGCAGTACTTC.

The rearrangement uses TRBV5-1 and TRBJ2-2; 9 bases fit TRBD1. The germline gives CDR1 SGHRS, CDR2 YFSETQ. The junction had 9 bases not matched to a gene; V was cut back by 3 bases and J by 3 bases. The CDR3 covers 17 residues. The CDR3 coding sequence is TGCGCCAGCAGCTCCCCCTCGGGACAGGGCTACACCGGGGAGCTGTTTTTT. Protein product: CASSSPSGQGYTGELFF.

This chain links TRBV19 with TRBJ1-2; 7 bases are shared with TRBD1. With 4 bases clipped from V and 4 bases from J, the junction kept 6 bases outside the gene matches. Looked up from germline, CDR1 is LNHDA and CDR2 is SQIVND (reference sequence). CDR3 length equals 14 residues. Written as DNA, the CDR3 is TGTGCCAGTAGTACCCGACAGGGAGCCTATGGCTACACCTTC. Amino acid sequence: CASSTRQGAYGYTF.

V gene TRBV7-7 combines with J gene TRBJ2-5; D might be TRBD2 (5 bases). Germline values: CDR1 SSHAT, CDR2 FNYEAQ (reference sequence). This CDR3 region has 14 residues. The germline V and J ends were trimmed by 1 base and 1 base, with 7 bases remaining between them. The CDR3: CASSLGGIQETQYF. The CDR3 DNA reads as TGTGCCAGCAGCTTAGGAGGGATCCAAGAGACCCAGTACTTC.

This clone was recorded only once. The chain has TRBV3-1 (or the pseudogene TRBV3-2) and TRBJ2-3; D possibly matches TRBD1 or TRBD2 (5 bases each). Germline values: CDR1 LGHDT, CDR2 YNNKEL (reference sequence). V gave up 3 bases and J gave up 8 bases, with 15 bases separating them. The CDR3 length is 14 residues. The CDR3 protein is CASSQWDPAATQYF. As DNA, the CDR3 is TGTGCCAGCAGCCAGTGGGACCCTGCGGCTACGCAGTATTTT.

In DNA form, the CDR3 reads TGTGCCAGCAGCTCGGGACAGACCATCACAGATACGCAGTATTTT. It yields the protein CASSSGQTITDTQYF. This chain links TRBV7-8 with TRBJ2-3, with TRBD1 matching 7 bases. The CDR3 runs 15 residues. Germline trimming cut 4 bases from V and 2 bases from J; bases unmatched to any gene: 6. The germline V gene encodes CDR1 SGHVS and CDR2 FQNEAQ.

J is TRBJ1-2 and V is TRBV27; 9 bases fit TRBD1. The CDR3 extends over 13 amino acids. Germline V CDR1 and CDR2: MNHEY, SMNVEV (reference sequence). Losses at the gene ends were 3 bases for V and 4 bases for J; bases not matched to a gene: 0. CDR3: CASSLTGGYGYTF. The CDR3 nucleotides are TGTGCCAGCAGTTTGACAGGGGGCTATGGCTACACCTTC.

V is TRBV6-5 and J is TRBJ1-2; D unclear. The germline V gene encodes CDR1 MNHEY and CDR2 SVGAGI. CDR3 length: 13 residues. Trimming shortened V by 0 bases and J by 4 bases, and 6 bases separated the two germline ends. The CDR3 region is CASSYSTGYGYTF. The CDR3 DNA follows: TGTGCCAGCAGTTACTCGACGGGCTATGGCTACACCTTC.

CDR3 DNA: TGTGCCAGTAGGCCAGGAAACGATAATTCACCCCTCCACTTT. The encoded protein is CASRPGNDNSPLHF. The chain has TRBV19 and TRBJ1-6; D is uncertain. Germline CDR1 and CDR2: LNHDA and SQIVND (reference sequence). V dropped 6 bases and J dropped 5 bases, with 11 bases sitting between them. The CDR3 totals 14 residues.

The chain uses TRBV15 and TRBJ1-2; no reliable D call. The germline gives CDR1 LNHNV, CDR2 YYDKDF (reference sequence). The CDR3 runs 14 residues. Between the trimmed V and J ends, which lost 4 bases and 3 bases, there was a span of 12 bases. CDR3 nucleotides: TGTGCCACCAGCACCCCGAAGGGTGACTATGGCTACACCTTC. Translating gives CATSTPKGDYGYTF.

The V call is TRBV9, the J call TRBJ1-1; TRBD1 matches at 7 bases. Germline V lookup: CDR1 SGDLS, CDR2 YYNGEE. Trimming removed 4 bases from V and 1 base from J; junction bases left unmatched: 7. This CDR3 is built from 15 residues. CDR3 region: CASSSQGETNTEAFF. The CDR3 DNA sequence: TGTGCCAGCAGCTCCCAGGGGGAGACGAACACTGAAGCTTTCTTT.

This chain connects TRBV24-1 to TRBJ1-2; D gene ambiguous. Germline lookup yields CDR1 KGHDR and CDR2 SFDVKD. The CDR3 runs to 14 residues. Trimming took 3 bases from V and 3 from J, leaving 10 bases between them. CDR3 residues: CATSDLGRHYGYTF. In DNA form, the CDR3 reads TGTGCCACCAGTGATCTCGGACGGCACTATGGCTACACCTTC.

CDR3 DNA: TGTGCCAGCAACAGGGGACAAAACGATTCACCCCTCCACTTT. Translated, it gives CASNRGQNDSPLHF. The chain has TRBV5-6 and TRBJ1-6, with 7 nucleotides matching TRBD1. There are 14 residues in the CDR3. Losses at the gene ends were 6 bases for V and 8 bases for J; bases not matched to a gene: 8. Per the germline V gene, CDR1 is SGHDT and CDR2 is YYEEEE.

This rearrangement joins TRBV19 to TRBJ1-1, with TRBD1 matching over 8 bases. Germline V gene lookup returns CDR1 LNHDA and CDR2 SQIVND (reference sequence). CDR3 length: 14 residues. The trim removed 10 bases at V and 6 bases at J, leaving 13 bases unmatched. The CDR3: CATRRQGASAEAFF. CDR3 coding DNA: TGTGCCACCAGGAGGCAGGGGGCTTCTGCTGAAGCTTTCTTT.

This clone was picked up a small number of times. V and J are TRBV5-1 and TRBJ1-1, with D hard to call. The germline V and J ends were trimmed by 2 bases and 1 base, with 6 bases remaining between them. Germline CDR1 and CDR2: SGHRS and YFSETQ. CDR3 length equals 13 residues. Here the CDR3 reads CASSLSPNTEAFF. The CDR3 DNA is TGCGCCAGCAGCTTATCCCCGAACACTGAAGCTTTCTTT.

The chain is built from TRBV9 and TRBJ1-5; tentatively, D is TRBD1 (5 bases). V lost 0 bases to trimming and J lost 2 bases, with 9 bases between them. Germline V gene lookup returns CDR1 SGDLS and CDR2 YYNGEE. The CDR3 consists of 15 residues. The CDR3 DNA follows: TGTGCCAGCAGCGTAGGCCAGGGAGGCAATCAGCCCCAGCATTTT. Its translation: CASSVGQGGNQPQHF.

This clone occurred a few times. The chain uses TRBV11-2 and TRBJ2-3; a weak D match, TRBD2 (6 bases). Germline CDR1 is SGHAT and CDR2 is FQNNGV. The CDR3 covers 14 residues. V dropped 5 bases and J dropped 8 bases, with 17 bases sitting between them. CDR3 DNA sequence: TGTGCCAGCAGCCCCGGGGACGGAGGGGTTACGCAGTATTTT. Its translation is CASSPGDGGVTQYF.

V usage is TRBV7-8 and J usage is TRBJ1-4; TRBD1 agrees at 7 bases. Germline CDR1 SGHVS, CDR2 FQNEAQ. This CDR3 has 16 residues. V trimming: 5 bases; J trimming: 6 bases; junction bases outside the gene matches: 12. CDR3 loop: CASSAYQGGQDEKLFF. The CDR3 nucleotides read TGTGCCAGCAGCGCCTACCAGGGGGGTCAGGATGAAAAACTGTTTTTT.